The rows below give T cell receptor beta chains drawn from one sample of a study of T cell responses to AZD1222 COVID-19 vaccine. Only in-frame clones appear in the TCRdb table, and some are missing; sequencing was by immunoSEQ multiplex PCR. Its table lists 150,000 or so clones. The sequencing input was peripheral blood. The receptors shown here come from an adult in good health. Both conserved end residues are part of each CDR3. Each record gives: CDR3 DNA, CDR3 protein, V gene, D gene, J gene. The D gene is left open where the match is weak.

CDR3 DNA: TGTGCCAGCAGTTACTCGGGAGTGAACACTGAAGCTTTCTTT
CDR3 protein: CASSYSGVNTEAFF
V gene: TRBV6-2/TRBV6-3
D gene: -
J gene: TRBJ1-1

CDR3 DNA: TGTGCCAGCAGCTTAGCGGAAGGGCAGGGGTTACACAATGAGCAGTTCTTC
CDR3 protein: CASSLAEGQGLHNEQFF
V gene: TRBV7-7
D gene: -
J gene: TRBJ2-1

CDR3 DNA: TGTGCCAGCTCACTCAAAATTTCAGGGGATAACTATGGCTACACCTTC
CDR3 protein: CASSLKISGDNYGYTF
V gene: TRBV18
D gene: -
J gene: TRBJ1-2

CDR3 DNA: TGTGCCAGCAGTGATTGGGAAAAAAGGGACACAGATACGCAGTATTTT
CDR3 protein: CASSDWEKRDTDTQYF
V gene: TRBV6-4
D gene: -
J gene: TRBJ2-3

CDR3 DNA: TGCGCCAGCAGCCAAGAAACCGGACGTGGAAACACCATATATTTT
CDR3 protein: CASSQETGRGNTIYF
V gene: TRBV4-3
D gene: -
J gene: TRBJ1-3

CDR3 DNA: TGTGCCAGCAGCTCGGTCCGCTCTGGGGCCAACGTCCTGACTTTC
CDR3 protein: CASSSVRSGANVLTF
V gene: TRBV11-2
D gene: -
J gene: TRBJ2-6

CDR3 DNA: TGTGCCAGTAGTATCCCCGGGGGCGATCAGCCCCAGCATTTT
CDR3 protein: CASSIPGGDQPQHF
V gene: TRBV19
D gene: -
J gene: TRBJ1-5

CDR3 DNA: TGTGCCAGCAGCTCAGCGGGGGGGCTTGAAGATACGCAGTATTTT
CDR3 protein: CASSSAGGLEDTQYF
V gene: TRBV7-9
D gene: TRBD2
J gene: TRBJ2-3

CDR3 DNA: TGTGCCAGCAGCTTATCCGGGGGCACAGATACGCAGTATTTT
CDR3 protein: CASSLSGGTDTQYF
V gene: TRBV7-2
D gene: -
J gene: TRBJ2-3

CDR3 DNA: TGTGCCAGCAGCTTAGCGGGGGAAGGAGAGACCCAGTACTTC
CDR3 protein: CASSLAGEGETQYF
V gene: TRBV7-6
D gene: -
J gene: TRBJ2-5

CDR3 DNA: TGTGCCACCAGCCCCATCCGAACAGGGACCGGGGAGCTGTTTTTT
CDR3 protein: CATSPIRTGTGELFF
V gene: TRBV15
D gene: -
J gene: TRBJ2-2

CDR3 DNA: TGCGCCAGCAGCCAACTGGGGACACCAAACTATGGCTACACCTTC
CDR3 protein: CASSQLGTPNYGYTF
V gene: TRBV4-1
D gene: -
J gene: TRBJ1-2

CDR3 DNA: TGTGCCAGCAGCCAAGGTCACGCAATCTCTGGAAACACCATATATTTT
CDR3 protein: CASSQGHAISGNTIYF
V gene: TRBV4-2
D gene: -
J gene: TRBJ1-3

CDR3 DNA: TGTGCCAGCAGCTTTTTCGACAGGGACAAAGAGACCCAGTACTTC
CDR3 protein: CASSFFDRDKETQYF
V gene: TRBV5-6
D gene: TRBD1
J gene: TRBJ2-5

CDR3 DNA: TGTGCCTGGAGTGACCAAATAGGGAACACTGAAGCTTTCTTT
CDR3 protein: CAWSDQIGNTEAFF
V gene: TRBV30
D gene: -
J gene: TRBJ1-1

CDR3 DNA: TGTGCCAGTAGTATTTTTGGAGTCTCTGGAAACACCATATATTTT
CDR3 protein: CASSIFGVSGNTIYF
V gene: TRBV19
D gene: -
J gene: TRBJ1-3

CDR3 DNA: TGTGCCAGCAGCAACACAGGGGTCACTGAAGCTTTCTTT
CDR3 protein: CASSNTGVTEAFF
V gene: TRBV13
D gene: TRBD1
J gene: TRBJ1-1

CDR3 DNA: TGTGCCAGCAGCCAAGGTGGTAGCGGGCAGGGCAATGAGCAGTTCTTC
CDR3 protein: CASSQGGSGQGNEQFF
V gene: TRBV3-1/TRBV3-2
D gene: TRBD2
J gene: TRBJ2-1

CDR3 DNA: TGTGCCAGCAGCTCGTACCAAGAGACCCAGTACTTC
CDR3 protein: CASSSYQETQYF
V gene: TRBV5-6
D gene: -
J gene: TRBJ2-5

CDR3 DNA: TGTGCCAGCAGCCTTAACGCAGGGGTCACTGAAGCTTTCTTT
CDR3 protein: CASSLNAGVTEAFF
V gene: TRBV11-3
D gene: -
J gene: TRBJ1-1

CDR3 DNA: TGTGCCAGCAGTTTTTCGGGACAGGGTAAAAAGACCCAGTACTTC
CDR3 protein: CASSFSGQGKKTQYF
V gene: TRBV28
D gene: TRBD1
J gene: TRBJ2-5

CDR3 DNA: TGCAGCGTCGACAGGGGCAATGAGCAGTTCTTC
CDR3 protein: CSVDRGNEQFF
V gene: TRBV29-1
D gene: TRBD1
J gene: TRBJ2-1

CDR3 DNA: TGTGCCAGCTCACCATATGAGGGAAACTATGGCTACACCTTC
CDR3 protein: CASSPYEGNYGYTF
V gene: TRBV18
D gene: -
J gene: TRBJ1-2

CDR3 DNA: TGTGCCAGCAGCCAAGATGGCCGACAGGGTCTCTCTGGCTACACCTTC
CDR3 protein: CASSQDGRQGLSGYTF
V gene: TRBV3-1/TRBV3-2
D gene: TRBD1
J gene: TRBJ1-2

CDR3 DNA: TGTGCCAGCAGTTCCACAGGGGGCATAGCTAACTATGGCTACACCTTC
CDR3 protein: CASSSTGGIANYGYTF
V gene: TRBV28
D gene: TRBD1
J gene: TRBJ1-2

CDR3 DNA: TGTGCCAGCATGGCTTTTAATTCACCCCTCCACTTT
CDR3 protein: CASMAFNSPLHF
V gene: TRBV7-8
D gene: -
J gene: TRBJ1-6

CDR3 DNA: TGTGCCAGTAGCCCGGACAGGGGCCTGGGCTACACCTTC
CDR3 protein: CASSPDRGLGYTF
V gene: TRBV19
D gene: TRBD1
J gene: TRBJ1-2

CDR3 DNA: TGCGCCAGCAGCCAAGATCGGGGAGGGGTTGGGGCATATGAGCAGTTCTTC
CDR3 protein: CASSQDRGGVGAYEQFF
V gene: TRBV4-3
D gene: TRBD2
J gene: TRBJ2-1

CDR3 DNA: TGTGCCAGCAGTTTGCGGGAGGGTCAGCCCCAGCATTTT
CDR3 protein: CASSLREGQPQHF
V gene: TRBV27
D gene: -
J gene: TRBJ1-5

CDR3 DNA: TGTGCCAGCAGTTACTCACAGGTTTATAGCAATCAGCCCCAGCATTTT
CDR3 protein: CASSYSQVYSNQPQHF
V gene: TRBV6-6
D gene: -
J gene: TRBJ1-5

CDR3 DNA: TGTGCCAGCAGTGAAGCACAGGGGGATAATTCACCCCTCCACTTT
CDR3 protein: CASSEAQGDNSPLHF
V gene: TRBV2
D gene: TRBD1
J gene: TRBJ1-6

CDR3 DNA: TGTGCCAGCAGCCCCACCTACGAATCCTCTAACTATGGCTACACCTTC
CDR3 protein: CASSPTYESSNYGYTF
V gene: TRBV3-1/TRBV3-2
D gene: -
J gene: TRBJ1-2

CDR3 DNA: TGTGCCACCAGCTACCGAACCTATAATTCACCCCTCCACTTT
CDR3 protein: CATSYRTYNSPLHF
V gene: TRBV15
D gene: -
J gene: TRBJ1-6

CDR3 DNA: TGTGCCAGCAGCCCGGGCGGCTCTGAAGCTTTCTTT
CDR3 protein: CASSPGGSEAFF
V gene: TRBV12-3/TRBV12-4
D gene: -
J gene: TRBJ1-1

CDR3 DNA: TGCGCCAGCAGTCAGCCAAGATCGGTGGGGTTGGGCGGGGAGCTGTTTTTT
CDR3 protein: CASSQPRSVGLGGELFF
V gene: TRBV23-1
D gene: -
J gene: TRBJ2-2

CDR3 DNA: TGTGCCAGCAGTTACGATGGGACAGGGGTTACTGAAGCTTTCTTT
CDR3 protein: CASSYDGTGVTEAFF
V gene: TRBV6-6
D gene: TRBD1
J gene: TRBJ1-1

CDR3 DNA: TGTGCCAGCTCACCCCAAGGGACAGGAGAGCAGTTCTTC
CDR3 protein: CASSPQGTGEQFF
V gene: TRBV18
D gene: TRBD1
J gene: TRBJ2-1

CDR3 DNA: TGTGCCAGCAGGGACCTTGTACGCGGCACTGAAGCTTTCTTT
CDR3 protein: CASRDLVRGTEAFF
V gene: TRBV25-1
D gene: -
J gene: TRBJ1-1

CDR3 DNA: TGTGCCAGTAGTCCCCCTTACAATGAGCAGTTCTTC
CDR3 protein: CASSPPYNEQFF
V gene: TRBV19
D gene: -
J gene: TRBJ2-1

CDR3 DNA: TGTGCCAGCAGCCACCCAGGGACAGGGGGCAGAGACACCATATATTTT
CDR3 protein: CASSHPGTGGRDTIYF
V gene: TRBV4-2
D gene: TRBD1
J gene: TRBJ1-3

CDR3 DNA: TGTGCCTGGAGTGGGGACCTATGGGGTCAGCCCCAGCATTTT
CDR3 protein: CAWSGDLWGQPQHF
V gene: TRBV30
D gene: -
J gene: TRBJ1-5

CDR3 DNA: TGTGCCAGTGCACGGGACTTCAAAGCTTTCTTT
CDR3 protein: CASARDFKAFF
V gene: TRBV2
D gene: -
J gene: TRBJ1-1

CDR3 DNA: TGTGCCAGCAGCTCAAAGCCGGGTTCCACAGATACGCAGTATTTT
CDR3 protein: CASSSKPGSTDTQYF
V gene: TRBV11-3
D gene: -
J gene: TRBJ2-3